This TCR beta chain derives from a study of radiation and T cells in renal cell carcinoma (dated by TCRdb to 2018 to 2020). Concerning the study at large: The samples were drawn from a clinical trial, where primary renal cell carcinomas were treated with 15 Gy of stereotactic body radiation therapy and then removed by nephrectomy 4 weeks afterward. In total, 53 samples underwent TCR beta sequencing: around 25 tumors plus 27 peripheral blood samples. A total of roughly 4 million unique CDR3 nucleotide sequences, encoding 2.8 million or so unique CDR3 amino acid sequences, were found across all 50 or so samples.

The junction shows trimming of 7 bases on V and 4 bases on J, and the gene matches do not reach 11 bases of it. Per the germline V gene (reference sequence), SGHKS is the CDR1 and YYEKEE is the CDR2. From the cysteine up to the phenylalanine, the CDR3 has a length of 14 residues. The only DNA kept is the CDR3, 42 bases in frame from the first base. On the study overall, not on this receptor specifically: Effects of radiation dose or scheduling on the TCR repertoire could not be addressed with the single-armed trial design. Because pretreatment tumor biopsies were not available, the study could not determine whether clonotypes were already present within the tumor at baseline. Top tumor clonotypes rose in blood from baseline to 2 weeks post-radiation, then contracted by 4 weeks, suggesting transient expansion of tumor-resident clones. Changes in the blood repertoire were not tracked past 4 weeks after treatment.

Notes on this clone: Its binding antigen is unknown. No qualities accompany the bases; no much larger clone lies one base away.

The time point label here, explained by the study, means: baseline pretreatment blood. The treatment or condition label, as the study defines it: 15 Gy SBRT to primary tumor, nephrectomy 4 weeks later. To follow tumor-enriched clonotypes, serial peripheral blood was collected from radiation-treated patients at baseline and at 2 weeks and 4 weeks after SBRT. Every patient had renal cell carcinoma of clear cell pathology. Genomic DNA for TCR sequencing was prepared using the QIAamp DNA Blood Mini Kit (Qiagen). Only samples passing all quality control checks were included in the analyses. TCR beta libraries were generated from genomic DNA with the immunoSEQ kit, following the manufacturer's recommendations. For library preparation, a first multiplex PCR was performed with proprietary primers, followed by a second PCR in which unique barcodes were added, and bead cleanups were performed after each round. Each sample batch included a kit-provided positive control reaction and a negative control reaction. The final libraries were assessed on an Agilent 4200 TapeStation D1000 ScreenTape, pooled by volume, and quantified by qPCR. Sequencing ran on an Illumina NextSeq500 with a MidOutput 150-cycle cartridge, using 156 Read1 and 15 Index1 cycles with kit custom primers. The pooled library was loaded at 1.0 pM, and approximately 18% PhiX control was spiked in. The paper's processing steps were these. The vendor-processed data were analyzed in R, and a clonotype was defined as all T cells that share the same CDR3 nucleotide sequence. For clone abundance analyses, frequencies were normalized to the 10,000 most abundant clones in each sample. Public T cell clones, which averaged fewer than five per sample, were excluded before analysis. An abundance difference of at least 32-fold between compartments was the criterion for calling clonotypes tumor-enriched or baseline blood-enriched. Clonotypes expanded or contracted between blood time points were identified with a beta-binomial differential abundance model. Tumor-blood repertoire similarity was measured with the Baroni-Urbani and Buser coefficient, and groups were compared using two-tailed Wilcoxon tests in R. The immuneACCESS repertoire file appears here via TCRdb, limited to in-frame rearrangements. These files lack a portion of the clones; in checked studies, under half of the deficit traces to unresolved V genes, and the cause of the others is not known. V and J calls and clone size are copied from that table; D and trimming were computed from the DNA. In this sample the table shows 110,000 to 150,000 clones, approximately 87% of which occur a single time. Together, the top ten hold around a quarter of the sample.

The sequence was collected from a woman between 45 and 60 years old with renal cell carcinoma. The chain links TRBV5-5 with TRBJ2-7; a stretch of 7 junction bases matches TRBD1. The starting material was blood, obtained from a patient whose treatment included radiotherapy and nephrectomy. DNA sequence: TGTGCCAGCCGAACGAGGGGGCTCGTATACGAGCAGTACTTC. It translates as CASRTRGLVYEQYF. The CDR3, completed at both ends by the reference TRBV5-5 and TRBJ2-7 genes, gives the full variable domain DAGVTQSPTHLIKTRGQQVTLRCSPISGHKSVSWYQQVLGQGPQFIFQYYEKEERGRGNFPDRFSARQFPNYSSELNVNALLLGDSALYLCASRTRGLVYEQYFGPGTRLTVT.